This TCR beta chain was found in a study of beta chain features in type 1 diabetes (dated by TCRdb to 2016 to 2019). Study-wide context: Patients and healthy donors did not differ in mean age, gender distribution, total cell number or subset yield. Across all samples, some 110,000,000 sorted cells were examined, and cell number per subset correlated strongly with RNA yield. The study compared the TCRB repertoires of sorted circulating CD4+ T cell subsets in recently diagnosed type 1 diabetes patients with those in matched healthy donors. Regulatory and stem cell-like memory subsets were isolated from only 8 patients and roughly eight healthy donors, whereas naive and central memory subsets came from all 30 or so donors. The paper's findings and limits, for the study overall: Because cDNA was sequenced instead of genomic DNA, activated cells with high expression could be over-represented, although the groups did not differ in activation or CD3 levels. Patients with type 1 diabetes made fewer insertions and deleted more nucleotides at VDJ recombination sites, implying thymic rearrangement abnormalities. In all four CD4+ subsets, TCRB CDR3 length was moderately but significantly shorter in type 1 diabetes patients. PCR might favor shorter templates, but patient and control samples were amplified and corrected together, so any skew would affect both groups equally. Because the HLA sub-analyses included only small numbers of individuals, any influence of HLA type on TCRB rearrangement was left unresolved. The naive, central memory and regulatory TCRB repertoires appeared to resemble one another more closely among patients than among healthy donors.

A word on this clone: The specificity of this receptor is unknown. No much larger clone exists at a distance of one base, and base qualities are not known.

All of the isolated RNA was reverse transcribed with the High Capacity cDNA Reverse Transcription Kit, so expressed TCRB transcripts were sequenced. Deep immunoSEQ sequencing was applied to naive, central memory and regulatory T cell samples, giving an average of roughly 3.6 million total reads per sample. After sorted cells were lysed in RLT buffer, RNA was extracted with DNase-treated RNeasy Micro or Mini kits, with the choice depending on cell number. Each cell subset was processed separately to prevent cross-contamination, with patient and healthy donor samples processed together. The immunoSEQ multiplex PCR was used to amplify TCRB sequences from cDNA, generating 87-bp fragments that spanned the CDR3 region. Sequencing of the amplicons was performed on the Illumina HiSeq platform. In the source study's methods: Synthetic template baselines were used to correct PCR bias computationally, reads within Hamming distance 2 were collapsed together, and singletons that could not be merged were discarded. Reads were aligned against IMGT so that V, D and J genes, CDR3 length and insertions or deletions at six rearrangement sites could be assigned. Within each subset, clonotype counts were normalized to sorted cell number, after which true diversity and Gini coefficients were computed with the tcR R package. The overlap coefficient, calculated on TCRB nucleotide sequences, was used to measure repertoire sharing. As a proxy for the pre-selection repertoire, out-of-frame TCRB sequences from naive cells were analyzed. TCRdb retrieved this table from immuneACCESS and kept in-frame rearrangements only. Not all clones are present; in checked studies, unresolved V genes account for under half, and no reason is known for the remainder. The V and J calls and the clone size are those of that table, but D and trimming were determined from the DNA. The sample table lists 330,000 or so clones, 15% to 20% of them with a count of one. The top ten clonotypes cover 0.044% of the sample.

A single peripheral blood draw of around 120 mL on average was collected from each donor into heparinised tubes. A BD FACSAria II and a panel including CD45RO, CCR7, CD25, CD127, CD95 and CD27 were used to sort naive, central memory, regulatory and stem cell-like memory CD4+ T cells. Every sorted population had a purity above 95%. PBMCs were isolated immediately by Lymphoprep density gradient centrifugation and stained directly without culture. So that batch effects would be minimized, each experiment stained and sorted samples in pairs, pairing one healthy donor with one patient. What was sequenced was naive CD4+ T cells from blood. According to the study, the label for this sample's cell subset or site signals: true naive CD4+ T cells. This receptor was identified in a woman under 30 in good health.

The DNA sequence is as follows: TGTGCCAGCAGTTTAGGACTAGCGGGAGCCTACGAGCAGTACTTC. It encodes CASSLGLAGAYEQYF. The receptor chain draws on TRBV6-1 and TRBJ2-7, with 13 junctional bases fitting TRBD2. V ends up 5 bases short and J 2 bases short, with an unmatched junction base count of 3. Including the terminal cysteine and phenylalanine, the CDR3 comprises 15 residues. Left in the record is the CDR3 DNA by itself, 45 bases read in frame from the first base. CDR1 and CDR2, looked up from the germline V gene, are MNHNS and SASEGT.